This TCR beta chain stems from a study of cytotoxic CD8 clonotypes in ibrutinib-treated CLL. This CDR3 is built from 14 residues. CDR1 and CDR2 from the germline V gene are GTSNPN and SVGIG (reference sequence). J lost 3 bases, V lost 3 bases, and 3 bases had no gene match. Deep sequencing aimed at 1 in 200,000 to 1 in 1 million T cells' resolution. Using immunoSEQ multiplex PCR, the repertoire was profiled, and TCRdb retains in-frame clones only, with some absent. The data contain approximately 22,000 clones, over 70% of them singletons. The V gene is TRBV30, the J gene TRBJ1-4; 8 bases match TRBD1. The source material was PBMCs, sampled before ibrutinib treatment. The TCR sequence derives from a human donor with chronic lymphocytic leukemia. For the CDR3, the DNA is TGTGCCTGGAGCTCGACAGGGGCTAATGAAAAACTGTTTTTT. Translating gives CAWSSTGANEKLFF.